This T cell receptor beta chain was identified during a study of identical twins. Notes on this clonotype: One junction end disagrees with the germline gene, perhaps due to a read error.

The CDR3 consists of 14 residues. Per germline, CDR1 SGHDN and CDR2 FVKESK. TCRdb ran MiXCR on the 5' RACE reads and lists one entry per CDR3 protein. The sample lists fewer than 250,000 distinct CDR3 sequences; approximately 9% were seen once. V and J are TRBV14 and TRBJ1-6; D gene ambiguous. The sequencing sample was made of memory (CD45RO+) T cells sorted from blood. The TCR originated in a young woman in good health. CDR3 bases: TGTGCCAGCAGCCAAGAAGGTGAAGACGGTGAGGCCCCCTTT. Encoded protein: CASSQEGEDGEAPF.